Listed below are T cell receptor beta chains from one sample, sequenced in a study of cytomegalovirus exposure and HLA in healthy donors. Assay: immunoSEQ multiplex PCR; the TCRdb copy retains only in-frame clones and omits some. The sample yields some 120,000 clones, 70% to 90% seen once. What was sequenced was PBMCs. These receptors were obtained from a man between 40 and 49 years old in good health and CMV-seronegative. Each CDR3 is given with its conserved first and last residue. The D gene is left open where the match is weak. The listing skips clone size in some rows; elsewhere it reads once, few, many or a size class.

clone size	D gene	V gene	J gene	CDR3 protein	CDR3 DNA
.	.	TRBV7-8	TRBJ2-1	CASSSQIGGEQFF	TGTGCCAGCAGCTCGCAGATAGGGGGTGAGCAGTTCTTC
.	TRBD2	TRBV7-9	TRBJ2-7	CASSLAGEGHEQYF	TGTGCCAGCAGCTTAGCGGGGGAGGGCCACGAGCAGTACTTC
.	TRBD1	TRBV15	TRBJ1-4	CATSREATGGEKLFF	TGTGCCACCAGCAGAGAGGCGACAGGGGGCGAAAAACTGTTTTTT
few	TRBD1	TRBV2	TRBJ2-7	CASSDPGQGAFYEQYF	TGTGCCAGCAGTGATCCGGGACAGGGGGCTTTCTACGAGCAGTACTTC
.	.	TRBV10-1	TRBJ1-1	CASSESGANTEAFF	TGCGCCAGCAGTGAGTCAGGGGCGAACACTGAAGCTTTCTTT
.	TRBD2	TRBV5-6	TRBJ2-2	CASSFGSAGGIGELFF	TGTGCCAGCAGCTTCGGTTCAGCGGGAGGTATCGGGGAGCTGTTTTTT
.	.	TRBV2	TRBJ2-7	CATSRQDLDEQYF	TGTGCCACATCTCGACAGGATCTCGACGAGCAGTACTTC
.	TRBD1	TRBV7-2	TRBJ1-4	CASSFNRGNEKLFF	TGTGCCAGCAGCTTTAACAGGGGAAATGAAAAACTGTTTTTT
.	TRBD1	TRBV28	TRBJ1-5	CASKTGGVNQPQHF	TGTGCCAGCAAAACAGGGGGGGTCAATCAGCCCCAGCATTTT
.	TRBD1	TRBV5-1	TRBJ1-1	CASNRGGSNTEAFF	TGCGCCAGCAACAGGGGCGGCTCGAACACTGAAGCTTTCTTT